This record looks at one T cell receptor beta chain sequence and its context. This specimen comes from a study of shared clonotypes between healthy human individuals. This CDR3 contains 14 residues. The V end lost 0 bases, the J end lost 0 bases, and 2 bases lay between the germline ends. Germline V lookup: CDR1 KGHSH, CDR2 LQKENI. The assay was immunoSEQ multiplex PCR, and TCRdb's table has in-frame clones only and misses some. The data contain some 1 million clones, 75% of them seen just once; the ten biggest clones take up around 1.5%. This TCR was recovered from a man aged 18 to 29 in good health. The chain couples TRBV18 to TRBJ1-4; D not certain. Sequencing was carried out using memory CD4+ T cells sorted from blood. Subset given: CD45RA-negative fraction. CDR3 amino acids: CASSPPATNEKLFF. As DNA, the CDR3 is TGTGCCAGCTCACCACCGGCAACTAATGAAAAACTGTTTTTT. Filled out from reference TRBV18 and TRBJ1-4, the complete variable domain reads NAGVMQNPRHLVRRRGQEARLRCSPMKGHSHVYWYRQLPEEGLKFMVYLQKENIIDESGMPKERFSAEFPKEGPSILRIQQVVRGDSAAYFCASSPPATNEKLFFGSGTQLSVL.